Listed here are 13 T cell receptor beta chains from one sample, sequenced in a study of blood T cell repertoires in COVID-19. Produced via immunoSEQ multiplex PCR; TCRdb's table is partial and in-frame only. The sample has 250,000 or so clones, around 90% seen once. The sequenced material came from peripheral blood. The receptors were sampled from a man in his thirties or forties with COVID-19, enrolled during active disease.

This chain connects TRBV3-1 (or the pseudogene TRBV3-2) to TRBJ1-5; D is perhaps TRBD1 (6 bases). V gave up 2 bases and J gave up 5 bases, with 10 bases separating them. The CDR3 spans 14 residues. Germline values: CDR1 LGHDT, CDR2 YNNKEL (reference sequence). The CDR3 DNA reads as TGTGCCAGCAGCCAAACAGGGTGGGATCAGCCCCAGCATTTT. Protein product: CASSQTGWDQPQHF.

This chain joins TRBV20-1 and TRBJ2-7, with D hard to call. Germline-derived CDR1 and CDR2 are DFQATT and SNEGSKA (reference sequence). The CDR3 is 11 residues long. Between the trimmed V and J ends, which lost 4 bases and 5 bases, there was a span of 9 bases. CDR3 loop: CSAKLLDEQYF. CDR3 nucleotide sequence: TGCAGTGCTAAACTCCTAGACGAGCAGTACTTC.

V gene TRBV7-9 combines with J gene TRBJ2-7; D unresolved. This CDR3 is built from 12 residues. Trimming pared 3 bases from V and 3 bases from J, leaving 6 bases between. In germline, CDR1 is SEHNR, CDR2 FQNEAQ (reference sequence). The CDR3 DNA reads as TGTGCCAGCAGCTTTCAGGACTACGAGCAGTACTTC. Residues: CASSFQDYEQYF. Full variable domain (rest looked up from reference TRBV7-9 and TRBJ2-7): DTGVSQNPRHKITKRGQNVTFRCDPISEHNRLYWYRQTLGQGPEFLTYFQNEAQLEKSRLLSDRFSAERPKGSFSTLEIQRTEQGDSAMYLCASSFQDYEQYFGPGTRLTVT.

This clone was seen only once. The CDR3 loop is CASRATETSSYNSPLHF. In DNA, the CDR3 is TGTGCCAGCAGGGCGACGGAGACCAGCTCCTATAATTCACCCCTCCACTTT. The chain combines TRBV11-2 with TRBJ1-6, with D uncertain. The CDR3 extends over 17 amino acids. V was trimmed by 6 bases and J by 0 bases, leaving 15 bases between them. The V gene's germline CDR1 is SGHAT and CDR2 FQNNGV.

This sequence joins TRBV6-6 and TRBJ2-4; 9 bases line up with TRBD1. Germline V gene lookup returns CDR1 MNHNY and CDR2 SVGAGI (reference sequence). The CDR3 spans 14 residues. V was pared by 5 bases and J by 3 bases, with 2 bases of the junction left unmatched. The CDR3 here is CASSPGQGKNIQYF. CDR3 DNA: TGTGCCAGCAGTCCGGGACAGGGCAAAAACATTCAGTACTTC.

This chain links TRBV19 with TRBJ2-7, with TRBD2 matching 7 bases. The germline V gene encodes CDR1 LNHDA and CDR2 SQIVND (reference sequence). The CDR3 loop spans 16 amino acids. The trim removed 4 bases at V and 7 bases at J, leaving 16 bases unmatched. DNA of the CDR3: TGTGCCAGTAGTACCAAACCGGGACTACCCTTGGGGGAGCAGTACTTC. It is translated as CASSTKPGLPLGEQYF.

The chain uses TRBV19 and TRBJ2-7, with D perhaps TRBD2 (5 bases). The CDR3 contains 13 residues. The germline CDR1 and CDR2 sequences are LNHDA and SQIVND (reference sequence). The V gene lost 5 bases and the J gene lost 5 bases, with 13 bases spanning the gap. The CDR3, as DNA: TGTGCCAGTAGTGTAGCCGGGATCAACGAGCAGTACTTC. It translates to CASSVAGINEQYF.

The chain links TRBV6-1 to TRBJ2-5; 9 bases agree with TRBD2. Losses at the gene ends were 3 bases for V and 4 bases for J; bases not matched to a gene: 6. CDR1 is MNHNS and CDR2 is SASEGT in the germline V gene. The CDR3 sequence is 15 residues long. In DNA form, the CDR3 reads TGTGCCAGCAGTGAGGCGGGGGGGCTGGGAGAGACCCAGTACTTC. Its translation is CASSEAGGLGETQYF.

This clone was detected only a few times. The chain combines TRBV18 with TRBJ1-1; D is unclear. V shed 3 bases and J shed 2 bases, with 19 bases lying between them. Germline-derived CDR1 and CDR2 are KGHSH and LQKENI. The CDR3 has 17 amino acids. The CDR3 loop is CASSPQGRTWGNTEAFF. CDR3 sequence (DNA): TGTGCCAGCTCACCGCAAGGTCGGACTTGGGGAAACACTGAAGCTTTCTTT.

This clone was counted only a few times. The chain joins TRBV27 to TRBJ1-5; 10 bases fit TRBD1. The CDR3 length is 16 residues. V was clipped by 5 bases and J by 5 bases; unmatched bases: 9. The germline V gene has CDR1 MNHEY and CDR2 SMNVEV (reference sequence). Here the CDR3 DNA reads TGTGCCAGCAGTCGTTGGACAGGGGGACAACATCAGCCCCAGCATTTT. Translating it yields CASSRWTGGQHQPQHF.

The chain carries TRBV6-5 and TRBJ1-3; 7 nucleotides align to TRBD1. The CDR3 extends over 13 amino acids. Losses at the gene ends were 8 bases for V and 3 bases for J; bases not matched to a gene: 4. Germline CDR1 is MNHEY and CDR2 is SVGAGI. The CDR3 sequence is CASQRDSGNTIYF. CDR3 nucleotide sequence: TGTGCCAGCCAAAGGGACAGTGGAAACACCATATATTTT.

This chain joins TRBV6-5 and TRBJ1-2; 7 bases fit TRBD1. Germline-derived CDR1 and CDR2 are MNHEY and SVGAGI. J was trimmed by 6 bases and V by 7 bases; bases with no gene match: 11. The CDR3 loop spans 14 amino acids. CDR3 nucleotide sequence: TGTGCCAGCACCGTGACAGGGTCCCTCCATGGCTACACCTTC. This codes for CASTVTGSLHGYTF.

This chain connects TRBV6-5 to TRBJ1-5; 10 nucleotides line up with TRBD1. The V gene's germline CDR1 is MNHEY and CDR2 SVGAGI. With V trimmed by 6 bases and J by 3 bases, 5 bases remained unmatched. The CDR3 extends over 15 amino acids. The CDR3 DNA reads TGTGCCAGCAGAGCGACAGGGGGCAACAATCAGCCCCAGCATTTT. As protein: CASRATGGNNQPQHF.